The 16 T cell receptor beta chains below come from one sample, sequenced in a study of shared clonotypes between healthy human individuals. This table comes from immunoSEQ multiplex PCR, and its TCRdb copy is limited to in-frame clones, with some not included. The profile covers 550,000 to 800,000 clones, with over 65% appearing a single time and about 1.8% taken by the ten largest. The sequenced sample was memory CD4+ T cells sorted from blood. As to subset: CD45RA-negative fraction. The receptors stem from a woman aged 30 to 39 in good health.

This chain links TRBV30 with TRBJ2-1; 7 bases line up with TRBD2. This CDR3 is 16 amino acids long. Trimming at V came to 0 bases and at J to 2 bases, leaving 7 bases not matched to a gene. Germline CDR1 and CDR2: GTSNPN and SVGIG (reference sequence). For the CDR3, the DNA is TGTGCCTGGAGTGTACGTTCGGGAGGAACCTACAATGAGCAGTTCTTC. Encoded protein: CAWSVRSGGTYNEQFF.

The rearrangement uses TRBV18 and TRBJ2-3; D is unclear. Germline-derived CDR1 and CDR2 are KGHSH and LQKENI. The CDR3 is 13 residues long. Trimming took 2 bases from V and 4 from J, leaving 7 bases between them. The DNA of the CDR3 is TGTGCCAGCTCACCATTACAAGCAGATACGCAGTATTTT. Translating gives CASSPLQADTQYF.

As DNA, the CDR3 is TGTGCCAGCAGCCAAGATCTGGCGGGAGCGACGGGTGAGCAGTACTTC. It is translated as CASSQDLAGATGEQYF. The chain links TRBV4-2 to TRBJ2-7, with TRBD2 identical over 7 bases. Germline loops: CDR1 LGHNA, CDR2 YNFKEQ. This CDR3 is built from 16 residues. Losses at the gene ends were 0 bases for V and 7 bases for J; bases not matched to a gene: 12.

This clone occurred once. This rearrangement joins TRBV5-8 to TRBJ2-3, with TRBD1 matching 8 bases. V trimming: 2 bases; J trimming: 2 bases; junction bases outside the gene matches: 4. CDR3 size: 15 residues. CDR1 is SGHTS, CDR2 YDEGEE, per germline. In DNA form, the CDR3 reads TGTGCCAGCAGCTTCCGGGGACAGGCCACAGATACGCAGTATTTT. Translated: CASSFRGQATDTQYF.

This clone was observed a single time. This chain links TRBV28 with TRBJ1-2; D call uncertain. Germline CDR1 and CDR2: MDHEN and SYDVKM. The CDR3 consists of 12 residues. V lost 4 bases and J 3 bases, leaving 6 bases between the germline ends. The CDR3 sequence is CASSYGDYGYTF. In DNA, the CDR3 is TGTGCCAGCAGTTATGGGGACTATGGCTACACCTTC.

This clone has a single count. The J gene is TRBJ2-1, the V gene TRBV7-9; 8 bases align to TRBD2. V lost 5 bases and J lost 14; bases outside the gene matches: 11. Looked up from germline, CDR1 is SEHNR and CDR2 is FQNEAQ (reference sequence). The CDR3 consists of 13 residues. CDR3 loop: CASSPMTGTSEFF. The CDR3 bases are TGTGCCAGCAGCCCGATGACCGGGACTAGTGAGTTCTTC.

This clone was seen more than once but under ten times. The chain is built from TRBV6-6 and TRBJ2-3; the D gene could be TRBD1 or TRBD2 (5 bases each). The CDR3 loop spans 14 amino acids. The germline V gene has CDR1 MNHNY and CDR2 SVGAGI (reference sequence). Trimming removed 2 bases at V and 2 bases at J, with 8 bases between. CDR3 protein: CASSYGGYTDTQYF. The CDR3, as DNA: TGTGCCAGCAGTTACGGGGGTTACACAGATACGCAGTATTTT.

This clone was recorded once. This chain links TRBV5-5 with TRBJ1-1; 8 nucleotides align to TRBD1. V was pared by 4 bases and J by 0 bases, with 8 bases of the junction left unmatched. CDR1 and CDR2 from the germline V gene are SGHKS and YYEKEE (reference sequence). CDR3 length: 16 amino acids. The CDR3 here is CASSPRTGRVNTEAFF. CDR3 nucleotides: TGTGCCAGCAGCCCCCGGACAGGGAGGGTGAACACTGAAGCTTTCTTT.

The chain couples TRBV6-5 to TRBJ1-1, with D perhaps matching TRBD1 (5 bases). Germline CDR1 reads MNHEY; CDR2 reads SVGAGI. The CDR3 contains 14 residues. Trimming took off 6 bases at V and 0 bases at J, with 11 bases between the two ends. The CDR3 loop is CASRTDRLNTEAFF. The CDR3 nucleotides read TGTGCCAGCAGAACCGACAGACTGAACACTGAAGCTTTCTTT.

This sequence joins TRBV6-1 and TRBJ2-7, with D hard to call. The CDR3 extends over 13 amino acids. Per the germline V gene, CDR1 is MNHNS and CDR2 is SASEGT. Trimming took off 8 bases at V and 2 bases at J, with 13 bases between the two ends. Here the CDR3 reads CASEPDPTYEQYF. Here the CDR3 DNA reads TGTGCCAGCGAGCCAGATCCCACCTACGAGCAGTACTTC.

This chain joins TRBV28 and TRBJ1-5; possible D gene TRBD1, 6 bases. Trimming pared 7 bases from V and 4 bases from J, leaving 17 bases between. Per the germline V gene, CDR1 is MDHEN and CDR2 is SYDVKM. The CDR3 totals 15 residues. The CDR3: CASKGDKLRNQPQHF. As DNA, the CDR3 is TGTGCCAGCAAAGGGGACAAATTAAGGAATCAGCCCCAGCATTTT.

Details on this clone: Other DNA sequences within the sample encode an identical CDR3. The chain couples TRBV9 to TRBJ2-2; perhaps D is TRBD1 or TRBD2 (5 bases each). Per germline, CDR1 SGDLS and CDR2 YYNGEE. This CDR3 region has 14 residues. V lost 0 bases and J lost 5, with 8 bases in between. DNA of the CDR3: TGTGCCAGCAGCGTAGCCTGGGGGACCGGGGAGCTGTTTTTT. Translation gives CASSVAWGTGELFF.

V and J are TRBV5-1 and TRBJ2-3; 7 bases fit TRBD2. Germline V gene lookup returns CDR1 SGHRS and CDR2 YFSETQ. J gave up 1 base and V 1 base, and 6 bases lay outside the gene matches. The CDR3 contains 16 residues. CDR3 residues: CASSLPSGLGTDTQYF. The CDR3 DNA sequence: TGCGCCAGCAGCTTGCCTAGCGGACTGGGCACAGATACGCAGTATTTT.

A few counts support this clone. This chain links TRBV28 with TRBJ1-2; possible D gene TRBD1, 6 bases. Germline values: CDR1 MDHEN, CDR2 SYDVKM. The V end lost 8 bases, the J end lost 2 bases, and 18 bases lay between the germline ends. The CDR3 is made up of 15 amino acids. The CDR3 region is CASSKGGGTNYGYTF. The CDR3 DNA reads TGTGCCAGCTCCAAGGGAGGGGGGACGAACTATGGCTACACCTTC.

The CDR3 here is CASSQEAGLAGELFF. The DNA of the CDR3 is TGTGCCAGCAGCCAAGAAGCAGGGTTGGCCGGGGAGCTGTTTTTT. V and J are TRBV14 and TRBJ2-2; TRBD1 is a possible D gene (5 bases). This CDR3 contains 15 residues. Germline V lookup: CDR1 SGHDN, CDR2 FVKESK. Trimming shortened V by 0 bases and J by 6 bases, and 11 bases separated the two germline ends.

The chain couples TRBV5-1 to TRBJ1-2; 7 bases align to TRBD1. This CDR3 has 15 amino acids. Germline loops: CDR1 SGHRS, CDR2 YFSETQ. The junction had 8 bases not matched to a gene; V was cut back by 3 bases and J by 3 bases. The CDR3 loop is CASSWGPGGDYGYTF. The CDR3 bases are TGCGCCAGCAGCTGGGGGCCAGGGGGAGACTATGGCTACACCTTC.